The 14 T cell receptor beta chains listed next were all sequenced from one sample in a study of blood T cell repertoires in COVID-19. The data were produced by immunoSEQ multiplex PCR, yet TCRdb's version contains in-frame clones alone and is incomplete. Of around 170,000 clones in the sample, less than 90% were seen once. The source material was peripheral blood. The receptors stem from a woman aged 40 to 50 with acute or convalescent COVID-19.

V and J are TRBV20-1 and TRBJ2-7, with D possibly being TRBD2 (5 bases). V lost 4 bases, J lost 2 bases, and 6 bases lay in between. Germline V gives CDR1 DFQATT, CDR2 SNEGSKA (reference sequence). The CDR3 has 11 amino acids. This chain's CDR3 is CSATTTYEQYF. The CDR3 bases are TGCAGTGCTACGACTACCTACGAGCAGTACTTC.

The chain couples TRBV6-5 to TRBJ1-4; D remains ambiguous. Trimming took off 6 bases at V and 2 bases at J, with 7 bases between the two ends. CDR1 is MNHEY, CDR2 SVGAGI, per germline. The CDR3 covers 13 residues. The CDR3 spells CASRLQTNEKLFF. The CDR3 coding sequence is TGTGCCAGCAGGTTACAGACTAATGAAAAACTGTTTTTT.

This clone was seen more than once but under ten times. This chain uses TRBV27 with TRBJ1-2, with 9 bases matching TRBD1. The CDR3 spans 15 residues. Germline V lookup: CDR1 MNHEY, CDR2 SMNVEV (reference sequence). The junction had 6 bases not matched to a gene; V was cut back by 3 bases and J by 4 bases. This chain's CDR3 is CASSFGTGIGYGYTF. CDR3 sequence (DNA): TGTGCCAGCAGTTTCGGGACAGGGATCGGCTATGGCTACACCTTC.

The chain joins TRBV3-1 (or the pseudogene TRBV3-2) to TRBJ1-5; D is unresolved. V was shortened by 1 base and J by 7 bases, with 8 bases between the two germline ends. Germline V gene data show CDR1 as LGHDT and CDR2 as YNNKEL (reference sequence). The CDR3 runs to 13 residues. The CDR3 nucleotides read TGTGCCAGCAGCCAAGGACTGGTCCAGCCCCAGCATTTT. The encoded protein is CASSQGLVQPQHF.

The CDR3 sequence: CASSSGKSGQDFLYEQYF. The CDR3 DNA is TGTGCCAGCAGCTCCGGGAAATCCGGACAGGATTTTCTCTACGAGCAGTACTTC. The J gene is TRBJ2-7, the V gene TRBV13; 7 positions match TRBD1. J was trimmed by 3 bases and V by 4 bases; bases with no gene match: 18. Germline V gives CDR1 PRHDT, CDR2 FYEKMQ (reference sequence). This CDR3 spans 18 amino acids.

This clone was recorded once. The chain couples TRBV12-3 or TRBV12-4 to TRBJ2-5; D not certain. V lost 2 bases to trimming and J lost 5 bases, with 9 bases between them. The CDR3 sequence is 13 residues long. This CDR3 is CASSLLQVETQYF. The CDR3 DNA sequence: TGTGCCAGCAGTTTATTGCAGGTGGAGACCCAGTACTTC.

This chain joins TRBV2 and TRBJ2-7; the D gene is possibly TRBD2 (6 bases). The germline V and J ends were trimmed by 4 bases and 2 bases, with 18 bases remaining between them. CDR3 length equals 16 residues. Germline V CDR1 and CDR2: SNHLY, FYNNEI. The CDR3 is CASSVPAGLRPYEQYF. CDR3 in DNA: TGTGCCAGCAGTGTACCTGCGGGACTCCGACCCTACGAGCAGTACTTC.

As concerns this clone: The identical CDR3 is also encoded by other nucleotide sequences in the sample. The chain recombines TRBV18 with TRBJ1-6; 7 positions agree with TRBD1. Looked up from germline, CDR1 is KGHSH and CDR2 is LQKENI. V dropped 1 base and J dropped 7; count of bases not matched to a gene: 4. The CDR3 totals 15 residues. CDR3 sequence: CASSPRTGLNSPLHF. CDR3 in DNA: TGTGCCAGCTCACCACGGACAGGCCTCAATTCACCCCTCCACTTT.

The chain carries TRBV6-5 and TRBJ2-2, with 7 bases identical to TRBD1. V shed 6 bases, J shed 4 bases, and the junction held 5 bases outside the gene matches. CDR3 length: 14 amino acids. Germline loops: CDR1 MNHEY, CDR2 SVGAGI. The DNA of the CDR3 is TGTGCCAGCAGACGGGACAGACTCACCGGGGAGCTGTTTTTT. This gives the protein CASRRDRLTGELFF.

The chain combines TRBV4-1 with TRBJ1-4, with D tentatively TRBD1 (5 bases). V lost 4 bases and J lost 6, with 18 bases in between. Germline loops: CDR1 MGHRA, CDR2 YSYEKL. The CDR3 covers 16 residues. CDR3 sequence reads: CASSREDSLPDEKLFF. The CDR3 DNA sequence: TGCGCCAGCAGCCGGGAAGACAGCTTGCCAGATGAAAAACTGTTTTTT.

CDR3 sequence: CASSQGYTGTYEQYF. DNA of the CDR3: TGCGCCAGCAGCCAAGGGTATACGGGGACCTACGAGCAGTACTTC. The V call is TRBV4-1, the J call TRBJ2-7, with D maybe TRBD2 (5 bases). Trimming shortened V by 1 base and J by 2 bases, and 12 bases separated the two germline ends. CDR1 and CDR2 (germline): MGHRA, YSYEKL. This CDR3 is built from 15 residues.

This clone turned up a few times. The V gene is TRBV9, the J gene TRBJ2-1; 7 nucleotides match TRBD1. This CDR3 has 15 residues. Per the germline V gene, CDR1 is SGDLS and CDR2 is YYNGEE. J gave up 7 bases and V 1 base, and 8 bases lay outside the gene matches. The CDR3 reads CASSVRTGGKNEQFF. Here the CDR3 DNA reads TGTGCCAGCAGCGTAAGGACAGGAGGAAAAAATGAGCAGTTCTTC.

The chain has TRBV9 and TRBJ2-3; 7 bases agree with TRBD2. This CDR3 comprises 14 residues. Germline V CDR1 and CDR2: SGDLS, YYNGEE. Unmatched junction bases numbered 10, after V lost 4 bases and J lost 8 bases. The CDR3 nucleotides are TGTGCCAGCAGCCCTCCGGGACTATCTATTACGCAGTATTTT. Its translation: CASSPPGLSITQYF.

This chain connects TRBV10-3 to TRBJ1-5, with TRBD1 as a possible D gene (5 bases). CDR3 length: 13 residues. Germline values: CDR1 ENHRY, CDR2 SYGVKD. Trimming took 8 bases from V and 6 from J, leaving 14 bases between them. The CDR3 here is CAIAVDSSQPQHF. Here the CDR3 DNA reads TGTGCCATCGCCGTCGACAGCTCTCAGCCCCAGCATTTT.